A selection of T cell receptor beta chains follows, all from one sample in a study of blood T cell repertoires in COVID-19. Method: immunoSEQ multiplex PCR; TCRdb's copy keeps in-frame clones and lacks some. The sample lists fewer than 300,000 clones; 88% were seen once. What was sequenced was peripheral blood. These receptors came from a woman aged 40 to 50 who had recovered from COVID-19. The CDR3 runs from the conserved cysteine through the conserved F or W. Each record gives: V gene, clone size, J gene, D gene, CDR3 DNA, CDR3 protein. A D gene is named only where the DNA matches it firmly. Part of the rows lack a size; the others show once, few, many or a class for expanded clones.

>TRBV19|-|TRBJ1-5|TRBD1
TGTGCCAGCACAGGGGGGGGCGGTCAGCCCCAGCATTTT
CASTGGGGQPQHF
>TRBV5-4|once|TRBJ2-3|-
TGTGCCAGCAGCCGCCCCGGGGGAAAGGGAGGCACAGATACGCAGTATTTT
CASSRPGGKGGTDTQYF
>TRBV6-6|-|TRBJ1-6|TRBD1
TGTGCCAGCGGGGACAGGAAGAATTCACCCCTCCACTTT
CASGDRKNSPLHF
>TRBV11-3|-|TRBJ2-1|-
TGTGCCAGCAGCCGGGGGACCAACAATGAGCAGTTCTTC
CASSRGTNNEQFF
>TRBV28|-|TRBJ2-7|-
TGTGCCAGCAGGTTGGCCGTGGTGGGAGGCGAGCAGTACTTC
CASRLAVVGGEQYF
>TRBV9|-|TRBJ2-5|-
TGTGCCAGCAGCGTAGGGCCCATGCAAGAGACCCAGTACTTC
CASSVGPMQETQYF
>TRBV19|once|TRBJ1-2|TRBD1
TGTGCCAGTAGTATAATTGTGGCAGGGGGCAGGTGGGACTATGGCTACACCTTC
CASSIIVAGGRWDYGYTF
>TRBV7-9|once|TRBJ1-4|-
TGTGCCAGCAGCTTGAGGTCTGAAGTTTTCGGTGAAAAACTGTTTTTT
CASSLRSEVFGEKLFF
>TRBV4-1|-|TRBJ2-1|-
TGCGCCAGCAGCCAAGCGGTGGCGAGCTCGGGTGAGCAGTTCTTC
CASSQAVASSGEQFF
>TRBV29-1|-|TRBJ2-3|-
TGCAGCGTCCAGGGGGCTTCTAGCGGGGCTAGCACAGATACGCAGTATTTT
CSVQGASSGASTDTQYF
>TRBV4-3|-|TRBJ1-2|-
TGCGCCAGCAGCCAAGCCGGTGGCTACACCTTC
CASSQAGGYTF
>TRBV7-9|-|TRBJ2-1|TRBD2
TGTGCCGAAGACACGGCGGGAGGGTCCTACAATGAGCAGTTCTTC
CAEDTAGGSYNEQFF
>TRBV18|-|TRBJ1-5|-
TGTGCCAGCTCACCGGGGGGGGCCGGGGGCAATCAGCCCCAGCATTTT
CASSPGGAGGNQPQHF